These 30 T cell receptor beta chains originate from one sample sequenced in a study of T cell clonality in common variable immunodeficiency. Points from the study as a whole: Common variable immunodeficiency TCR beta sequences reportedly had fewer deletions and N-nucleotide insertions.

These receptors' targets are unknown. Sequenced by immunoSEQ multiplex PCR; TCRdb stores in-frame clones only, minus some. The profile covers 16,000 or so clones, none occurring a single time. The sequencing input was peripheral blood mononuclear cells. The receptor set was obtained from a human donor with common variable immunodeficiency.

This clone is deemed medium-sized. The read terminates 3 residues before the CDR3 end, so the remaining end is supplied by the germline J gene. V gene TRBV10-3 combines with J gene TRBJ2-1; 12 bases align to TRBD1. The CDR3 totals 16 residues. V lost 2 bases and J lost 7; bases outside the gene matches: 6. The germline CDR1 and CDR2 sequences are ENHRY and SYGVKD. The sequenced part of the CDR3 DNA is TGTGCCATCAGTGAGAAAGGGGACAGGGGGCTGAATGAG. Translated, it gives CAISEKGDRGLNE. The CDR3, in full, reads CAISEKGDRGLNEQFF.

This clone was seen only a few times. The CDR3 is cut off 3 residues early in the read; its end comes from the germline J gene. The chain combines TRBV19 with TRBJ2-3, with 8 nucleotides matching TRBD1. The CDR3 spans 17 residues. Looked up from germline, CDR1 is LNHDA and CDR2 is SQIVND (reference sequence). V shed 3 bases and J 1 base; nucleotides not matched to a gene: 9. This CDR3 reads CASSMGRGRGGTDTQYF. The sequenced CDR3 bases are TGTGCCAGTAGTATGGGCAGGGGGCGAGGGGGCACAGATACG.

This clone was seen only a few times. The read halts 3 residues ahead of the CDR3 end, with the missing end drawn from the germline J gene. The chain couples TRBV18 to TRBJ2-1; possibly TRBD1 for D (7 bases). V lost 3 bases and J 8 bases, leaving 14 bases between the germline ends. CDR1 and CDR2 from the germline V gene are KGHSH and LQKENI. The CDR3 is 14 residues long. CDR3 residues: CASSPRRGVDEQFF. The sequenced CDR3 bases are TGTGCCAGCTCACCCCGCAGGGGGGTGGATGAG.

In this sample, this clone turned up a few times. Read data end 3 residues before the CDR3 end; the end is taken from the germline J gene. This chain joins TRBV5-1 and TRBJ1-5, with 7 nucleotides matching TRBD1. The trim removed 3 bases at V and 2 bases at J, leaving 2 bases unmatched. Germline V gene sequence: CDR1 SGHRS, CDR2 YFSETQ. There are 14 residues in the CDR3. The CDR3 loop is CASSWGTGNQPQHF. The part of the CDR3 DNA that was read is TGCGCCAGCAGCTGGGGGACAGGCAATCAGCCC. The entire variable domain, with the rest obtained from reference TRBV5-1 and TRBJ1-5, is as follows: KAGVTQTPRYLIKTRGQQVTLSCSPISGHRSVSWYQQTPGQGLQFLFEYFSETQRNKGNFPGRFSGRQFSNSRSEMNVSTLELGDSALYLCASSWGTGNQPQHFGDGTRLSIL.

This clone is medium-sized (0.01 to 0.1%) in the sample. Coverage ceases 3 residues before the CDR3 finishes, and the germline J gene fills in the end. The gene calls are TRBV30 and TRBJ2-3; weak D call: TRBD2 (6 bases). Germline CDR1 GTSNPN, CDR2 SVGIG (reference sequence). The CDR3 covers 14 residues. V was pared by 6 bases and J by 2 bases, with 15 bases between. The CDR3 region is CACPGLPYTDTQYF. The DNA read from the CDR3 is TGTGCCTGCCCGGGACTGCCATACACAGATACG.

This clone has only a few counts. Read sequence stops 3 residues before the CDR3 end, and the germline J gene provides the missing end. The rearrangement joins TRBV7-6 to TRBJ2-7; 7 bases line up with TRBD1. Trimming removed 5 bases from V and 5 bases from J; junction bases left unmatched: 9. CDR1 and CDR2 (germline): SGHVS, FNYEAQ. The CDR3 sequence is 14 residues long. CDR3 DNA (partial): TGTGCCAGCAGCGCCGCAGGGGGTGTGGACGAG. This gives the protein CASSAAGGVDE. The CDR3 as a whole reads CASSAAGGVDEQYF.

In this sample, this clone turned up a few times. Read sequence stops 3 residues before the CDR3 end, and the germline J gene provides the missing end. The chain carries TRBV30 and TRBJ2-2; TRBD2 matches at 8 bases. This CDR3 contains 14 residues. V lost 6 bases and J lost 1; bases outside the gene matches: 4. CDR1 is GTSNPN and CDR2 is SVGIG in the germline V gene (reference sequence). Partial CDR3 DNA: TGTGCCTGCGGTCTAGCGGGGAACACCGGGGAG. Amino acid sequence: CACGLAGNTGE. The full CDR3 is CACGLAGNTGELFF.

At least ten counts were recorded for this clone. The sequenced fragment ends 3 residues before the CDR3 boundary, so the rest is inferred from the germline J gene. The rearrangement uses TRBV28 and TRBJ1-4, with 8 nucleotides matching TRBD1. This CDR3 contains 15 residues. V lost 6 bases and J lost 8; bases outside the gene matches: 11. CDR1 is MDHEN, CDR2 SYDVKM, per germline. The CDR3: CASRIYGTGGEKLFF. The CDR3 DNA, read in part, is TGTGCCAGCAGAATTTACGGGACAGGTGGAGAAAAA. Variable domain in full (rest from reference TRBV28 and TRBJ1-4): DVKVTQSSRYLVKRTGEKVFLECVQDMDHENMFWYRQDPGLGLRLIYFSYDVKMKEKGDIPEGYSVSREKKERFSLILESASTNQTSMYLCASRIYGTGGEKLFFGSGTQLSVL.

This clone has only a few counts. The DNA ends 3 residues before the CDR3 does, and the rest of the CDR3 is filled in from the germline J gene. The rearrangement joins TRBV7-9 to TRBJ1-2, with 7 bases lining up with TRBD1. V was clipped by 1 base and J by 6 bases; unmatched bases: 8. The CDR3 covers 15 residues. From germline, CDR1 is SEHNR and CDR2 FQNEAQ (reference sequence). The sequenced CDR3 bases are TGTGCCAGCAGCTTAGAGAGACAGGGAATGGATGGC. Its translation: CASSLERQGMDG. The entire CDR3 protein is CASSLERQGMDGYTF.

This clone was recorded a few times. The read ends 3 residues early relative to the CDR3; the germline J gene fills the gap. The same CDR3 arises from other DNA sequences in this sample as well. The V gene is TRBV30, the J gene TRBJ2-6, with D perhaps matching TRBD2 (5 bases). V was pared by 8 bases and J by 4 bases, with 15 bases between. CDR3 length: 14 residues. Germline-derived CDR1 and CDR2 are GTSNPN and SVGIG (reference sequence). The CDR3 spells CAGGLISGANVLTF. CDR3 DNA (partial): TGTGCCGGAGGACTGATCTCGGGGGCCAACGTC. Combining the CDR3 with reference TRBV30 and TRBJ2-6 gives the whole variable domain SQTIHQWPATLVQPVGSPLSLECTVEGTSNPNLYWYRQAAGRGLQLLFYSVGIGQISSEVPQNLSASRPQDRQFILSSKKLLLSDSGFYLCAGGLISGANVLTFGAGSRLTVL.

Details on this clone: The read gets to within 3 residues of the CDR3 end, and the germline J gene fills in the rest. In the same sample, other DNA sequences code for this CDR3. The chain recombines TRBV19 with TRBJ2-7, with 14 nucleotides matching TRBD2. This CDR3 spans 16 amino acids. V shed 7 bases and J 2 bases; nucleotides not matched to a gene: 7. The germline gives CDR1 LNHDA, CDR2 SQIVND (reference sequence). CDR3 residues: CASTTSGGAGPYEQYF. CDR3 DNA, as far as it was read: TGTGCCAGTACGACTAGCGGGGGGGCGGGTCCCTACGAG.

For this clone: Read coverage stops 3 residues before the CDR3 terminus; the germline J gene supplies the remainder. This rearrangement joins TRBV2 to TRBJ2-3, with 8 bases lining up with TRBD2. V gave up 4 bases and J gave up 1 base; unmatched junction bases: 4. This CDR3 has 15 residues. Germline CDR1 is SNHLY and CDR2 is FYNNEI. The CDR3 region is CASSVPAGGTDTQYF. The CDR3 DNA, read in part, is TGTGCCAGCAGTGTCCCAGCGGGGGGCACAGATACG.

CDR3 sequence: CASSLLRGNTEAFF. The covered CDR3 bases are TGTGCCAGCAGTCTCTTGAGGGGGAACACTGAA. The V and J genes are TRBV6-2 or TRBV6-3 and TRBJ1-1, with D tentatively TRBD1 (5 bases). The sequenced fragment ends 3 residues before the CDR3 boundary, so the rest is inferred from the germline J gene. Germline V gives CDR1 MNHEY, CDR2 SVGEGT. V was clipped by 5 bases and J by 1 base, with 11 bases between them. This CDR3 is 14 amino acids long.

As to this clone: The DNA ends 3 residues before the CDR3 does, and the rest of the CDR3 is filled in from the germline J gene. The chain recombines TRBV7-2 with TRBJ1-3, with TRBD1 matching 8 bases. V was clipped by 7 bases and J by 2 bases; unmatched bases: 4. The CDR3 spans 14 residues. CDR1 SGHTA and CDR2 FQGNSA come from the germline V gene. The CDR3 bases that were read are TGTGCCAGCAAAGGACAGGGAGCTGGAAACACC. Its protein is CASKGQGAGNT. In full, the CDR3 reads CASKGQGAGNTIYF.

This clone was detected only a few times. The CDR3 extends 3 residues past the end of the read, so its final part is completed from the germline J gene. The chain carries TRBV19 and TRBJ1-5; TRBD1 is a possible D gene (6 bases). The V and J ends lost 6 bases and 4 bases respectively, with 13 bases between them. CDR3 length: 14 residues. CDR1 LNHDA and CDR2 SQIVND come from the germline V gene (reference sequence). This CDR3 is CASSPGQFNQPQHF. Partial CDR3 DNA: TGTGCCAGTAGCCCAGGACAGTTTAATCAGCCC. Full variable domain (rest looked up from reference TRBV19 and TRBJ1-5): DGGITQSPKYLFRKEGQNVTLSCEQNLNHDAMYWYRQDPGQGLRLIYYSQIVNDFQKGDIAEGYSVSREKKESFPLTVTSAQKNPTAFYLCASSPGQFNQPQHFGDGTRLSIL.

This clone occurred many times. The CDR3 extends 3 residues past the end of the read, so its final part is completed from the germline J gene. V gene TRBV6-2 or TRBV6-3 combines with J gene TRBJ1-6; D might be TRBD1 (5 bases). Germline assignment: CDR1 MNHEY and CDR2 SVGEGT. V was pared by 0 bases and J by 8 bases, with 11 bases between. The CDR3 sequence is 15 residues long. The CDR3 protein is CASSYSAGYDSPLHF. The CDR3 bases that were read are TGTGCCAGCAGTTACTCGGCAGGGTATGATTCACCC.

On this clone: The CDR3 extends 3 residues past the end of the read, so its final part is completed from the germline J gene. The chain uses TRBV7-8 and TRBJ1-6; the D is unclear. Germline loops: CDR1 SGHVS, CDR2 FQNEAQ. V was cut by 0 bases and J by 4 bases, with 16 bases left in between. CDR3 length: 18 amino acids. This CDR3 is CASSLAVPNRIYNSPLHF. The sequenced CDR3 bases are TGTGCCAGCAGCTTAGCGGTACCTAACAGAATTTATAATTCACCC.

This clone was picked up many times. The read falls 3 residues short of the CDR3 end, and the missing part is taken from the germline J gene. This chain links TRBV7-2 with TRBJ1-4; the D is unclear. Trimming shortened V by 6 bases and J by 7 bases, and 15 bases separated the two germline ends. This CDR3 contains 14 residues. The germline V gene has CDR1 SGHTA and CDR2 FQGNSA. The CDR3 region is CASSFAGVGEKLFF. The CDR3 DNA, read in part, is TGTGCCAGCAGTTTCGCGGGTGTTGGTGAAAAA.

The table lists this clone with a few counts. The read is 3 residues too short to cover the CDR3 end, so that end is filled in from the germline J gene. The chain employs TRBV6-1 and TRBJ2-2; possibly TRBD1 for D (6 bases). Germline-derived CDR1 and CDR2 are MNHNS and SASEGT. This CDR3 has 14 residues. V was pared by 4 bases and J by 5 bases, with 11 bases between. The sequenced CDR3 bases are TGTGCCAGCAGTGTTCGAGGGGGTACCGGGGAG. This codes for CASSVRGGTGE. The full CDR3 protein is CASSVRGGTGELFF.

At least ten counts were recorded for this clone. The CDR3 is cut off 3 residues early in the read; its end comes from the germline J gene. The chain couples TRBV7-6 to TRBJ1-1; D possibly corresponds to TRBD1 (5 bases). The V gene's germline CDR1 is SGHVS and CDR2 FNYEAQ. V gave up 0 bases and J gave up 5 bases, with 13 bases separating them. The CDR3 has 15 amino acids. The DNA read from the CDR3 is TGTGCCAGCAGCTTAGCGGCAGGGATGGATACTGAA. Translated: CASSLAAGMDTE. The complete CDR3 sequence is CASSLAAGMDTEAFF.

In its sample, this clone was seen many times. The read ends 3 residues before the CDR3 terminus; that terminus is restored from the germline J gene. The chain uses TRBV18 and TRBJ1-6, with TRBD1 matching over 10 bases. The CDR3 loop spans 16 amino acids. V was clipped by 2 bases and J by 11 bases; unmatched bases: 9. Germline V gene data show CDR1 as KGHSH and CDR2 as LQKENI. The CDR3 loop is CASSPRGTGVTAPLHF. CDR3 DNA, as far as it was read: TGTGCCAGCTCACCAAGAGGGACAGGGGTTACGGCACCC.

This clone was observed a few times. The CDR3 end is not reached by the read, which stops 3 residues before it; the germline J gene fills it in. This chain links TRBV7-6 with TRBJ2-3; tentatively, D is TRBD1 (6 bases). The V and J ends lost 4 bases and 2 bases respectively, with 16 bases between them. Germline lookup yields CDR1 SGHVS and CDR2 FNYEAQ. The CDR3 length is 16 residues. This chain's CDR3 is CASSSARTELTDTQYF. CDR3 bases read: TGTGCCAGCAGCTCGGCCCGGACAGAACTCACAGATACG.

This clone was observed at least ten times. The read comes to an end 3 residues before the CDR3 does, leaving the germline J gene to fill in the end. V usage is TRBV19 and J usage is TRBJ2-7, with D unclear. The ends were cut back, 3 bases at V and 2 bases at J, with 8 bases in the middle. The CDR3 covers 13 residues. Germline V gene sequence: CDR1 LNHDA, CDR2 SQIVND (reference sequence). This CDR3 reads CASSIKGPYEQYF. The covered CDR3 bases are TGTGCCAGTAGTATCAAGGGCCCCTACGAG.

This clone was detected many times. With the read ending 3 residues before the CDR3 end, the germline J gene is used to fill in that end. This chain connects TRBV6-1 to TRBJ1-1, with D unclear. Germline assignment: CDR1 MNHNS and CDR2 SASEGT. Trimming left V 2 bases short and J 7 bases short, with 11 bases between. The CDR3 sequence is 13 residues long. The CDR3 sequence is CASSELWAGEAFF. CDR3 DNA, as far as it was read: TGTGCCAGCAGTGAACTCTGGGCAGGTGAA.

This clone has a handful of counts. The read terminates 3 residues before the CDR3 end, so the remaining end is supplied by the germline J gene. The V gene is TRBV6-2 or TRBV6-3, the J gene TRBJ1-2; 7 positions match TRBD1. V lost 6 bases and J lost 6; bases outside the gene matches: 13. This CDR3 has 15 amino acids. Germline V gene data show CDR1 as MNHEY and CDR2 as SVGEGT. The part of the CDR3 DNA that was read is TGTGCCAGCAGAGGAACAGGGGAACGGTTCCATGGC. It encodes CASRGTGERFHG. The entire CDR3 protein is CASRGTGERFHGYTF.

With regard to this clone: The sequenced fragment ends 3 residues before the CDR3 boundary, so the rest is inferred from the germline J gene. This sequence joins TRBV30 and TRBJ2-5; a weak D match, TRBD1 (6 bases). Trimming left V 0 bases short and J 4 bases short, with 12 bases between. In germline, CDR1 is GTSNPN, CDR2 SVGIG (reference sequence). The CDR3 runs to 14 residues. CDR3: CAWSVQGLRETQYF. The part of the CDR3 DNA that was read is TGTGCCTGGAGTGTACAGGGCCTTAGAGAGACC.

CDR3 DNA, as far as it was read: TGTGCCTGGAGTGCTCGACTACTAGCGGGGGGAAAGAATGAG. Amino acids: CAWSARLLAGGKNE. The full CDR3 sequence reads CAWSARLLAGGKNEQFF. The chain employs TRBV30 and TRBJ2-1; 12 nucleotides align to TRBD2. The CDR3 goes on 3 residues after the read ends, and that part is filled in from the germline J gene. Per germline, CDR1 GTSNPN and CDR2 SVGIG (reference sequence). Losses at the gene ends were 1 base for V and 7 bases for J; bases not matched to a gene: 11. This CDR3 is built from 17 residues.

This clone was counted at least ten times. The read ends 3 residues before the CDR3 terminus; that terminus is restored from the germline J gene. J is TRBJ1-6 and V is TRBV19; 8 positions agree with TRBD1. Looked up from germline, CDR1 is LNHDA and CDR2 is SQIVND (reference sequence). The trim removed 1 base at V and 9 bases at J, leaving 8 bases unmatched. This CDR3 has 16 residues. Partial CDR3 DNA: TGTGCCAGTAGTATAGCAGGGGGCGCAGCCGCTTCACCC. This gives the protein CASSIAGGAAASP. The complete CDR3 reads CASSIAGGAAASPLHF. Looking up the rest from reference TRBV19 and TRBJ1-6 gives the full variable domain: DGGITQSPKYLFRKEGQNVTLSCEQNLNHDAMYWYRQDPGQGLRLIYYSQIVNDFQKGDIAEGYSVSREKKESFPLTVTSAQKNPTAFYLCASSIAGGAAASPLHFGNGTRLTVT.

This clone was seen many times. The missing CDR3 end, 3 residues past where the read stops, is filled in from the germline J gene. V gene TRBV29-1 combines with J gene TRBJ1-2, with 9 bases fitting TRBD1. The V gene end was trimmed by 6 bases and the J gene end by 4 bases; junction bases not matched to a gene: 24. Germline values: CDR1 SQVTM, CDR2 ANQGSEA. This CDR3 is built from 19 residues. The sequenced part of the CDR3 DNA is TGCAGCGTCCCAATTATCACAGGGGGCGGAATGGCTGCCGGCTATGGC. Translating it yields CSVPIITGGGMAAGYG. The full CDR3 protein is CSVPIITGGGMAAGYGYTF.

As for this clone: The read ends 3 residues early relative to the CDR3; the germline J gene fills the gap. J is TRBJ2-2 and V is TRBV19; D perhaps matches TRBD1 (6 bases). The CDR3 totals 13 residues. With 5 bases removed from V and 4 bases from J, the gap between germline ends came to 8 bases. Germline V gene sequence: CDR1 LNHDA, CDR2 SQIVND (reference sequence). The DNA read from the CDR3 is TGTGCCAGTAGTCTCAGGGGCACCGGGGAG. It encodes CASSLRGTGE. The whole CDR3 is CASSLRGTGELFF.